The sequence of this T cell receptor beta chain was determined in a study of blood T cell repertoires in COVID-19 (dated by TCRdb to 2018 to 2021). Study-level background: Collaborator samples came from the United States, Italy and Spain and covered acute and convalescent phases of COVID-19. The material from the prospective study consisted of cDNA or gDNA derived from T cells, B-cell-depleted T cells, or PBMCs. Subjects who had been exposed to COVID-19, were actively infected with it, or had recovered from it provided the deeply sampled blood TCRbeta repertoires that made up the dataset. A freely available public database, intended as a resource for researchers studying the immune response to SARS-CoV-2, is where the repertoires were released. Samples were obtained from the ongoing ImmuneRACE study (first 160 participants) and from 1,254 subjects provided by 6 global collaborators. A de-identified subject ID, COVID-19 status, age in years and sex were almost always included in the sample metadata. Where HLA class I and class II types were available, the types were taken from metadata supplied by the sample provider, not from assay-based typing.

Broad study findings and their caveats: The quantity of clinical and demographic metadata differed by source and by participant and was supplied without curation.

A note on this clone: The antigen it recognizes is unknown. Base-call qualities are not available, and no considerably larger clone is one nucleotide away.

The immunoSEQ Assay, a bias-controlled multiplex PCR, was used to amplify TCRbeta CDR3 regions from genomic DNA. Concerning the study's data processing: Within the assay, amplification of reference gene primers was used to estimate how many nucleated cells each sample contained. To quantify the absolute abundance of each unique TCRbeta CDR3 rearrangement, sequence reads were collapsed and filtered. For each sample, productive Simpson clonality was calculated as the square root of Simpson's diversity index across productive rearrangements. Entries here come from immuneACCESS through TCRdb and include only in-frame sequences with V and J called. Some clones fail to appear in such tables; in the studies checked, an unresolved V gene covers under half of the shortfall, and the cause of the remainder is unknown. Clonal size and the V and J genes are those of that table, whereas D and trimming came from the DNA. For this sample the table gives some 50,000 clones, of which more than 75% were detected only once. Of the sample, around 27% is held by the ten largest clones.

V is shortened by 4 bases, J by 2 bases, and the region joining them spans 6 bases. Including the terminal cysteine and phenylalanine, the CDR3 comprises 12 residues. Only CDR3 DNA remains: 36 bases, in frame from the first base. CDR1 and CDR2, per the germline V gene, are SGHRS and YFSETQ. Collaborating institutions collected whole blood in K2EDTA tubes following their own protocols. For TCRbeta analysis, collaborators shipped samples as frozen whole blood, isolated PBMCs, or DNA extracted from either of those sample types. The sequenced sample consisted of peripheral blood. The sequence was collected from a human donor in a cohort sampled during active COVID-19. The V gene is TRBV5-1 and the J gene is TRBJ2-5; the D segment could be TRBD1, given 5 matching bases. The nucleotides are TGCGCCAGCAGCCCAGGGCAAGAGACCCAGTACTTC. This gives the protein CASSPGQETQYF.